These 20 T cell receptor beta chains were all obtained from the same sample, sequenced in a study of T cell responses to AZD1222 COVID-19 vaccine (dated by TCRdb to the early 2020s). The sample's time point label, decoded: baseline before first vaccination. The method was the immunoSEQ multiplex PCR assay. TCRdb retrieved this table from immuneACCESS and kept in-frame rearrangements only. Not all clones are present; in checked studies, unresolved V genes account for under half, and no reason is known for the remainder. The sample includes about 53,000 clones, with about 88% observed a single time. Jointly, the top ten make up 20% to 30% of the sample. The sequencing used peripheral blood, collected on day 0 of AZD1222 vaccination. These receptors originate from an adult in good health.

The chain joins TRBV18 to TRBJ2-1, with 8 positions matching TRBD1. From germline, CDR1 is KGHSH and CDR2 LQKENI. This CDR3 spans 15 amino acids. J gave up 6 bases and V 4 bases, and 8 bases lay outside the gene matches. The CDR3 loop reads CASSLTGTGINEQFF. CDR3 DNA sequence: TGTGCCAGCTCACTCACCGGGACAGGCATCAATGAGCAGTTCTTC.

This clone was recorded only once. The V and J genes are TRBV6-5 and TRBJ2-1, with no clear D. CDR1 and CDR2 from the germline V gene are MNHEY and SVGAGI. The CDR3 length is 14 residues. The ends were cut back, 6 bases at V and 0 bases at J, with 9 bases in the middle. The DNA of the CDR3 is TGTGCCAGCAGACCGCCCCTCTCCTACAATGAGCAGTTCTTC. It yields the protein CASRPPLSYNEQFF.

The gene calls are TRBV14 and TRBJ1-2, with a weak D call TRBD1 (5 bases). The germline V and J ends were trimmed by 0 bases and 5 bases, with 13 bases remaining between them. The germline CDR1 and CDR2 sequences are SGHDN and FVKESK. This CDR3 region has 15 residues. The CDR3 DNA reads as TGTGCCAGCAGCCAAGACCCGGGACGTCCTTATGGCTACACCTTC. Residues: CASSQDPGRPYGYTF.

This rearrangement joins TRBV11-2 to TRBJ2-1; possibly TRBD2 for D (6 bases). The V and J ends lost 5 bases and 9 bases respectively, with 20 bases between them. CDR3 length: 15 amino acids. Germline V gene sequence: CDR1 SGHAT, CDR2 FQNNGV. CDR3 DNA: TGTGCCAGCAGCGGGGGGACCGGGACCCTCCGTGAGCAGTTCTTC. Residues: CASSGGTGTLREQFF.

V and J are TRBV27 and TRBJ2-3; no firm D call. Germline V gene data show CDR1 as MNHEY and CDR2 as SMNVEV (reference sequence). The ends were cut back, 6 bases at V and 0 bases at J, with 13 bases in the middle. The CDR3 has 15 amino acids. In DNA form, the CDR3 reads TGTGCCAGCAGACGGGCATCCTTTAGCACAGATACGCAGTATTTT. Translating gives CASRRASFSTDTQYF.

The chain carries TRBV9 and TRBJ2-1, with a possible D match to TRBD2 (6 bases). Germline loops: CDR1 SGDLS, CDR2 YYNGEE. The length of the CDR3 is 16 residues. V was cut by 4 bases and J by 7 bases, with 21 bases left in between. Written as DNA, the CDR3 is TGTGCCAGCAGCCCCCGACTGGGCGGAGGGAGGAATGAGCAGTTCTTC. Protein sequence: CASSPRLGGGRNEQFF.

The genes are TRBV7-2 and TRBJ2-1, with D possibly TRBD2 on 6 matching bases. The CDR3 spans 15 residues. Trimming took off 1 base at V and 7 bases at J, with 14 bases between the two ends. Germline CDR1 reads SGHTA; CDR2 reads FQGNSA. CDR3 bases: TGTGCCAGCAGCTTAGGGCGAGGTAGCGGAAATGAGCAGTTCTTC. Translated, it gives CASSLGRGSGNEQFF.

This clone showed up just a few times. This chain's CDR3 is CASSPPTSGNTGELFF. The CDR3 DNA is TGTGCCAGCAGTCCACCCACTAGCGGCAACACCGGGGAGCTGTTTTTT. V gene TRBV27 combines with J gene TRBJ2-2, with TRBD2 matching over 8 bases. Germline V gene data show CDR1 as MNHEY and CDR2 as SMNVEV (reference sequence). This CDR3 has 16 residues. Losses at the gene ends were 5 bases for V and 2 bases for J; bases not matched to a gene: 7.

In this sample, this clone turned up a few times. The CDR3 DNA sequence: TGTGCCAGCAGTTACTCTCCCCCTAGCGGGGTCTACAATGAGCAGTTCTTC. Its translation: CASSYSPPSGVYNEQFF. This sequence joins TRBV6-2 or TRBV6-3 and TRBJ2-1; 9 nucleotides match TRBD2. Unmatched junction bases numbered 6, after V lost 0 bases and J lost 3 bases. The CDR3 runs to 17 residues. Germline V CDR1 and CDR2: MNHEY, SVGEGT.

The chain is built from TRBV5-1 and TRBJ2-1; 7 bases match TRBD1. Per the germline V gene, CDR1 is SGHRS and CDR2 is YFSETQ. This CDR3 spans 15 amino acids. The junction had 3 bases not matched to a gene; V was cut back by 2 bases and J by 1 base. The CDR3 bases are TGCGCCAGCAGCTTTGAGGGGGCTTCCTACAATGAGCAGTTCTTC. This translates into CASSFEGASYNEQFF.

The rearrangement links TRBV5-1 to TRBJ2-1, with D perhaps matching TRBD2 (5 bases). The V end lost 0 bases, the J end lost 3 bases, and 7 bases lay between the germline ends. Germline CDR1 and CDR2: SGHRS and YFSETQ. The CDR3 consists of 14 residues. CDR3 residues: CASSLAGDYNEQFF. The CDR3 DNA follows: TGCGCCAGCAGCTTGGCCGGGGACTACAATGAGCAGTTCTTC. Supplemented by reference TRBV5-1 and TRBJ2-1, the full variable domain reads KAGVTQTPRYLIKTRGQQVTLSCSPISGHRSVSWYQQTPGQGLQFLFEYFSETQRNKGNFPGRFSGRQFSNSRSEMNVSTLELGDSALYLCASSLAGDYNEQFFGPGTRLTVL.

This clone has only a few counts. The J gene is TRBJ2-7, the V gene TRBV5-5, with 7 bases aligning to TRBD1. The V segment lost 4 bases and the J segment 0 bases; nucleotides outside the gene matches: 1. Germline-derived CDR1 and CDR2 are SGHKS and YYEKEE (reference sequence). The CDR3 is 13 amino acids. CDR3 in DNA: TGTGCCAGCAGCGACAGGGTCTCCTACGAGCAGTACTTC. It codes for CASSDRVSYEQYF.

The chain employs TRBV5-6 and TRBJ1-5; 11 positions match TRBD1. After removal of 3 bases from V and 8 bases from J, the junction contained 7 bases not matched to a gene. Germline V lookup: CDR1 SGHDT, CDR2 YYEEEE. The CDR3 contains 15 residues. CDR3 DNA sequence: TGTGCCAGCAGCTCCTCGGGACAGGGGGGCAAGCCCCAGCATTTT. The encoded protein is CASSSSGQGGKPQHF. Looking up the rest from reference TRBV5-6 and TRBJ1-5 gives the full variable domain: DAGVTQSPTHLIKTRGQQVTLRCSPKSGHDTVSWYQQALGQGPQFIFQYYEEEERQRGNFPDRFSGHQFPNYSSELNVNALLLGDSALYLCASSSSGQGGKPQHFGDGTRLSIL.

The chain carries TRBV6-4 and TRBJ1-1; D call uncertain. Germline V gives CDR1 MRHNA, CDR2 SNTAGT. The CDR3 runs to 14 residues. V was pared by 6 bases and J by 5 bases, with 16 bases between. The CDR3 DNA reads TGTGCCAGCAGACCGGGGTTAGGTTCGACTGAAGCTTTCTTT. It translates to CASRPGLGSTEAFF.

The chain uses TRBV7-2 and TRBJ1-4; 10 bases line up with TRBD1. Germline V CDR1 and CDR2: SGHTA, FQGNSA. Unmatched junction bases numbered 7, after V lost 4 bases and J lost 8 bases. The CDR3 runs 15 residues. Here the CDR3 reads CASSWGTGAREKLFF. CDR3 sequence (DNA): TGTGCCAGCAGCTGGGGGACAGGGGCGAGGGAAAAACTGTTTTTT. Using reference TRBV7-2 and TRBJ1-4 for the parts outside the CDR3, the full variable domain is GAGVSQSPSNKVTEKGKDVELRCDPISGHTALYWYRQSLGQGLEFLIYFQGNSAPDKSGLPSDRFSAERTGGSVSTLTIQRTQQEDSAVYLCASSWGTGAREKLFFGSGTQLSVL.

The chain links TRBV20-1 to TRBJ2-1; maybe TRBD2 (5 bases). The length of the CDR3 is 13 residues. Trimming cost V 3 bases and J 7 bases, with 13 bases left between them. The germline gives CDR1 DFQATT, CDR2 SNEGSKA (reference sequence). CDR3 DNA sequence: TGCAGTGCTAGTTCCGGGAAACGAAATGAGCAGTTCTTC. It yields the protein CSASSGKRNEQFF.

The chain uses TRBV5-1 and TRBJ2-7; 13 bases are shared with TRBD2. Trimming cost V 0 bases and J 3 bases; bases outside gene matches: 18. The CDR3 totals 21 residues. The germline gives CDR1 SGHRS, CDR2 YFSETQ. The CDR3 sequence: CASSLATNRGRTSGRIYEQYF. For the CDR3, the DNA is TGCGCCAGCAGCTTGGCTACCAACAGGGGTCGGACTAGCGGGAGAATCTACGAGCAGTACTTC.

The chain employs TRBV5-5 and TRBJ2-1, with D possibly TRBD2 on 5 matching bases. V was clipped by 1 base and J by 3 bases, with 14 bases between them. Germline V gene data show CDR1 as SGHKS and CDR2 as YYEKEE (reference sequence). This CDR3 has 16 residues. The CDR3 nucleotides are TGTGCCAGCAGCTTGAATTTTGGCGGAGGCTACAATGAGCAGTTCTTC. This gives the protein CASSLNFGGGYNEQFF.

A word on this clone: One end of the junction varies from germline; a read error may be responsible. The chain links TRBV6-1 to TRBJ1-2; D is unclear. CDR1 and CDR2 (germline): MNHNS, SASEGT. This CDR3 has 13 residues. The CDR3 here is CASREGFPRGYTF. For the CDR3, the DNA is TGTGCCAGCAGGGAAGGGTTCCCTCGGGGCTACACCTTC.

The rearrangement joins TRBV28 to TRBJ1-1, with 7 bases that match TRBD1. The CDR3 sequence is 17 residues long. The germline V gene has CDR1 MDHEN and CDR2 SYDVKM. Trimming removed 3 bases from V and 1 base from J; junction bases left unmatched: 11. The CDR3 loop is CASSFIGAGGSNTEAFF. In DNA, the CDR3 is TGTGCCAGCAGTTTTATTGGGGCAGGGGGGTCGAACACTGAAGCTTTCTTT.